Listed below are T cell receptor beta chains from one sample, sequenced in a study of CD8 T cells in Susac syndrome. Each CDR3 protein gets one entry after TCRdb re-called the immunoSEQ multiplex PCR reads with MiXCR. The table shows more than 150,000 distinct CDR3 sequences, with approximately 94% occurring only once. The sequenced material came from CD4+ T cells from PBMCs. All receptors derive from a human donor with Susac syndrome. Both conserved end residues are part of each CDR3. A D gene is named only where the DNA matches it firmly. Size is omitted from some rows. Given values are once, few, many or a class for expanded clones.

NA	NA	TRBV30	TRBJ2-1	TGTGCCTGGAAGGTAGGGCTCCCTGGTAAGGAGCAGTTCTTC	CAWKVGLPGKEQFF
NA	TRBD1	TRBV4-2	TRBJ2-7	TGTGCCAGCAGCCAAGATCCCCCCGGACAGGGAAGGAGGCAGTACTTC	CASSQDPPGQGRRQYF
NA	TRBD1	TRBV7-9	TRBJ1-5	TGTGCCAGCAGCTTAGGGACAGGGAAACCCCAGCATTTT	CASSLGTGKPQHF
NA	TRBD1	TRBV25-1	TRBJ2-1	TGTGCCAGCAGTGTGGCCGGATCCGGGACAGGGAATGAGCAGTTCTTC	CASSVAGSGTGNEQFF
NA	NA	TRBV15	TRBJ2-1	TGTGCCACCAGCAGAGATCACTCCATACGGGGTGAGCAGTTCTTC	CATSRDHSIRGEQFF
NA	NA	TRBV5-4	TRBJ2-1	TGTGCCAGCACCGTGGGTCCCAACCGCGATGAGCAGTTCTTC	CASTVGPNRDEQFF
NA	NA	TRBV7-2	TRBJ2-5	TGTGCCAGCAGCTTAGTTCTAGCTTCACGGGAGACCCAGTACTTC	CASSLVLASRETQYF
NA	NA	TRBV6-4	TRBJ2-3	TGTGCCAGCAGTACCGGACTGAGCACAGATACGCAGTATTTT	CASSTGLSTDTQYF
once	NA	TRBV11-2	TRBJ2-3	TGTGCCAGCAGCGTGACGTGGGGAGATACGCAGTATTTT	CASSVTWGDTQYF
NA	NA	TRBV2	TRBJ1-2	TGTGCCAGCAGTGAAGTGATCAACTATGGCTACACCTTC	CASSEVINYGYTF
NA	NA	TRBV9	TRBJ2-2	TGTGCCAGCAGCGTAATTGGAGACTCCACCGGGGAGCTGTTTTTT	CASSVIGDSTGELFF
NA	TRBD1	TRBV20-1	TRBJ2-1	TGCAGTGCCATGACAGGGAAGTTTTACAATGAGCAGTTCTTC	CSAMTGKFYNEQFF
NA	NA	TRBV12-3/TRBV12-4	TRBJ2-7	TGTGCCAGCAGCCTATCGACAGGATCCTACGAGCAGTACTTC	CASSLSTGSYEQYF
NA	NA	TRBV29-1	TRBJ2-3	TGCAGCGTTGAGGGGGGGCCGTCTGCCACAGATACGCAGTATTTT	CSVEGGPSATDTQYF
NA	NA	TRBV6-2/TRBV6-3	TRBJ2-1	TGTGCCACCAGGGTAAACAATGAGCAGTTCTTC	CATRVNNEQFF
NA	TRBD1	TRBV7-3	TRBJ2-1	TGTGCCAGCAGCCCAGGACAGGGTAAGAGTTATGAGCAGTTCTTC	CASSPGQGKSYEQFF
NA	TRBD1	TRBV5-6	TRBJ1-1	TGTGCCAGCAGCCCGGCAGGGGGCAGGTTGACTGAAGCTTTCTTT	CASSPAGGRLTEAFF
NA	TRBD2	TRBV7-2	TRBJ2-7	TGTGCCAGCAGCTTAGGACTAGCGGGGCCCTACGAGCAGTACTTC	CASSLGLAGPYEQYF
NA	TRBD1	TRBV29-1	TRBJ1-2	TGCAGCGTCTTGAGTGACAGGGTCGGAGGCTACACCTTC	CSVLSDRVGGYTF
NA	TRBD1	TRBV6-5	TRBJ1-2	TGTGCCAGCAGTTACTCGGGGGGGGCAGGGGGCCGTGGCTACACCTTC	CASSYSGGAGGRGYTF
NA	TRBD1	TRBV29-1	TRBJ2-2	TGCAGCGGCACCGACAGGGGTTCTACCGGGGAGCTGTTTTTT	CSGTDRGSTGELFF
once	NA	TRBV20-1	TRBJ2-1	TGCAGTGCTAGAACAAGGAAGTTACTCCGGGTCGACAATGAGCAGTTCTTC	CSARTRKLLRVDNEQFF
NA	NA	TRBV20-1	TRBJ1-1	TGCAGTGCTAGAGATTTTCAAATCACCCGACCTAAAGCTTTCTTT	CSARDFQITRPKAFF
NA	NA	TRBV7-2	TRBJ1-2	TGTGCCAGCAGCTCCCGGACCCTCGAAGCCACCTTC	CASSSRTLEATF
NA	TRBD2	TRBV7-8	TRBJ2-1	TGTGCCAGCAGCTTAGTGCGACTAGCGGTCTACAATGAGCAGTTCTTC	CASSLVRLAVYNEQFF
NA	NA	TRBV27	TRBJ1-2	TGTGCCAGCTCCCCACAGGGACTCTCGGGCTATGGCTACACCTTC	CASSPQGLSGYGYTF
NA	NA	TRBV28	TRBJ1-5	TGTGCCAGCAGCCGAGACGGCAATCAGCCCCAGCATTTT	CASSRDGNQPQHF
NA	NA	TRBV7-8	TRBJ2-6	TGTGCCAGCAGCCCCCAACTGGGGGGGCGGTTAGCTGGGGCCAACGTCCTGACTTTC	CASSPQLGGRLAGANVLTF
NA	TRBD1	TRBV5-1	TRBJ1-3	TGCGCCAGCAGCTTCGAGGGCAGGGACAGGAACTCTGGAAACACCATATATTTT	CASSFEGRDRNSGNTIYF
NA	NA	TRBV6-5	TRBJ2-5	TGTGCCAGCAGTCGGGACCTCACAGGACAAGAGACCCAGTACTTC	CASSRDLTGQETQYF
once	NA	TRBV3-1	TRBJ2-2	TGTGCCAGCAGCCAAGAGGCTGGGCCCGGGGAGCTGTTTTTT	CASSQEAGPGELFF
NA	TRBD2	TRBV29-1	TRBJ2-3	TGCAGCGTGCGAGGACTAGCGGGGAGCGCAGATACGCAGTATTTT	CSVRGLAGSADTQYF
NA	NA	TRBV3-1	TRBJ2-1	TGTGCCAGCAGACAGAGGGGGTTTAATGAGCAGTTCTTC	CASRQRGFNEQFF
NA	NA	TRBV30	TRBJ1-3	TGTGCCTGGAGTATGCAAAACACCATATATTTT	CAWSMQNTIYF
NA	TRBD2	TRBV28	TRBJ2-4	TGTGCCAGCAGCGGGGGGTTTGCCAAAAACATTCAGTACTTC	CASSGGFAKNIQYF